What follows is one T cell receptor beta chain and its context. Sequencing was performed with immunoSEQ multiplex PCR; in TCRdb, only in-frame clones are kept and a portion is missing. The sample lists more than 85,000 clones; about four fifths were seen once. The data belong to a study of blood T cell repertoires in COVID-19. Across the whole study: The analysed material was cDNA or gDNA that came from T cells, B-cell-depleted T cells, or PBMCs.

The CDR3 is 17 amino acids. The V gene end was trimmed by 0 bases and the J gene end by 8 bases; junction bases not matched to a gene: 13. Germline V lookup: CDR1 LGHDT, CDR2 YNNKEL (reference sequence). The chain combines TRBV3-1 (or the pseudogene TRBV3-2) with TRBJ2-1; 7 nucleotides line up with TRBD1. This TCR was recovered from a man aged 35 to 55 with active or convalescent COVID-19. The specimen sequenced was peripheral blood. The CDR3 here is CASSQDVTRQGKDEQFF. The CDR3 DNA follows: TGTGCCAGCAGCCAAGATGTCACGAGACAGGGTAAGGATGAGCAGTTCTTC.